Included here is one T cell receptor (beta chain) sequence, with context. What it binds is not known. The CDR3 runs 14 residues. Per germline, CDR1 LNHNV and CDR2 YYDKDF (reference sequence). The V end was cut by 4 bases, the J end by 0 bases, with 9 bases between. TCR beta CDR3 regions were amplified from RNA. HTBI primers were used for first-round RT-PCR of the TCR CDR3. Via MiXCR, TCRdb re-called the multiplex PCR reads, giving one row per CDR3 protein. The sample has approximately 870,000 distinct CDR3 sequences; 38% are singletons. The data belong to a study of T cells in Graves' hyperthyroidism and ophthalmopathy. On the study more broadly: Once the initial diagnosis was made, peripheral blood was obtained before any treatment.

General study findings and limits: Expanded thyroid clonotypes (above 0.001) were mostly also found in blood.

The chain has TRBV15 and TRBJ2-5, with unresolved D. The sequencing sample was made of blood. The sequence was obtained from a man aged 18 to 30 with Graves' hyperthyroidism. CDR3 loop: CATSTTRNQETQYF. The CDR3, as DNA: TGTGCCACCAGCACCACACGAAACCAAGAGACCCAGTACTTC.